This T cell receptor (beta chain) is from a study of tumour-infiltrating T cells in Burkitt lymphoma. TCRdb keeps only in-frame clones here, not all; method: immunoSEQ multiplex PCR. The sample includes fewer than 2,000 clones, around 19% seen only once; the top ten take 14%. This CDR3 has 14 residues. Germline values: CDR1 SEHNR, CDR2 FQNEAQ (reference sequence). V dropped 6 bases and J dropped 1 base, with 12 bases sitting between them. V usage is TRBV7-9 and J usage is TRBJ1-1, with TRBD1 as a possible D gene (5 bases). This clonotype was sampled from a human donor with diffuse large B-cell lymphoma. Sequencing was done on a sample of tumor tissue. CDR3 sequence: CASSLQGGNTEAFF. The CDR3 nucleotides read TGTGCCAGCAGTTTGCAGGGTGGGAACACTGAAGCTTTCTTT. Together with reference TRBV7-9 and TRBJ1-1, the CDR3 gives the full variable domain: DTGVSQNPRHKITKRGQNVTFRCDPISEHNRLYWYRQTLGQGPEFLTYFQNEAQLEKSRLLSDRFSAERPKGSFSTLEIQRTEQGDSAMYLCASSLQGGNTEAFFGQGTRLTVV.